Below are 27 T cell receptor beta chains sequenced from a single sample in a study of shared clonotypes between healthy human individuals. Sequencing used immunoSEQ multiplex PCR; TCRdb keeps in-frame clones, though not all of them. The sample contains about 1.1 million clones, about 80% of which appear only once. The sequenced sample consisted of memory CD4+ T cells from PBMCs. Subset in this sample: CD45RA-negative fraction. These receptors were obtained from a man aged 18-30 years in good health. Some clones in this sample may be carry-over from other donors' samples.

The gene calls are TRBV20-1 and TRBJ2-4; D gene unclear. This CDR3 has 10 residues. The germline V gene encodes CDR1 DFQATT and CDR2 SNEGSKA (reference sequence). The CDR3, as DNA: TGCTCACTTGGTCAAAACATTCAGTACTTC. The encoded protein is CSLGQNIQYF.

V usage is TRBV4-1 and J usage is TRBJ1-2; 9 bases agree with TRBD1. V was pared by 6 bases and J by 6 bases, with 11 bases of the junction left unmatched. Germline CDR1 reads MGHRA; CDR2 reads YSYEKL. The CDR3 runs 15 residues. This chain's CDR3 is CASRLTGGGVDGYTF. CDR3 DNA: TGCGCCAGCAGGTTGACAGGGGGTGGGGTAGATGGCTACACCTTC.

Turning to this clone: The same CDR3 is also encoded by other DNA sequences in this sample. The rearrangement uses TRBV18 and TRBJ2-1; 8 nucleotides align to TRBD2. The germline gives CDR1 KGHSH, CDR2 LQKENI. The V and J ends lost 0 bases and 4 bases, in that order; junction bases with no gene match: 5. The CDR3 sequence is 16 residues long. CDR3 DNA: TGTGCCAGCTCACCACCAGGAGCGGGAGTTTACAATGAGCAGTTCTTC. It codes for CASSPPGAGVYNEQFF.

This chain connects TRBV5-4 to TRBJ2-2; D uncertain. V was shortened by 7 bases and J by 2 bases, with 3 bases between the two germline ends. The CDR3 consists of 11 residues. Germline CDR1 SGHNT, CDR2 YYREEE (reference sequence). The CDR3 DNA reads TGTGCCAGCGCAAACACCGGGGAGCTGTTTTTT. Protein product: CASANTGELFF. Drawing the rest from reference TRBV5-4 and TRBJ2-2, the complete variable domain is ETGVTQSPTHLIKTRGQQVTLRCSSQSGHNTVSWYQQALGQGPQFIFQYYREEENGRGNFPPRFSGLQFPNYSSELNVNALELDDSALYLCASANTGELFFGEGSRLTVL.

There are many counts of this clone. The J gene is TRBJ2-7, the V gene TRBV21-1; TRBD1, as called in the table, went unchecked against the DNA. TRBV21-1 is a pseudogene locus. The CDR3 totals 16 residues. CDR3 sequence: CASSRRFGQGVYEQYF. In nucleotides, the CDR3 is TGTGCCAGCAGCCGACGATTTGGACAGGGGGTATACGAGCAGTACTTC.

The DNA of the CDR3 is TGTGCCAGTCGCAACCAGGGACAGCTTTTGCTTGGCTACACCTTC. Protein product: CASRNQGQLLLGYTF. The chain combines TRBV19 with TRBJ1-2; 7 positions match TRBD1. Germline CDR1 is LNHDA and CDR2 is SQIVND (reference sequence). The CDR3 extends over 15 amino acids. V lost 8 bases, J lost 7 bases, and 16 bases stayed unmatched.

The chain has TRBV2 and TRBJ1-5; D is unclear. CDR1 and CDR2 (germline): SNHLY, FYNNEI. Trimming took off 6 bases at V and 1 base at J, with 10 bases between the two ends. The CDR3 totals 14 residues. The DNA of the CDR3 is TGTGCCAGCAGGGTTCAAGGGAGCAATCAGCCCCAGCATTTT. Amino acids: CASRVQGSNQPQHF.

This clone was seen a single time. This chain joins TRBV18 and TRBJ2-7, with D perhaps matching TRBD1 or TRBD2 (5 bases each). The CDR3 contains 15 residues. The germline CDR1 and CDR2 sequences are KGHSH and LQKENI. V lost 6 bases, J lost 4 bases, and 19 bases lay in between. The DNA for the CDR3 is TGTGCCAGCTCCTTGGGGACCGGACTTGGGTACGAGCAGTACTTC. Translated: CASSLGTGLGYEQYF.

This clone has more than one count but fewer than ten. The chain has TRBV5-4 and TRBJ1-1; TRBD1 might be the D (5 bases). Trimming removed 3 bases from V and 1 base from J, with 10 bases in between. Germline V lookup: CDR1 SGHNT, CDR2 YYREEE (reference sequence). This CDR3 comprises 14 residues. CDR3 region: CASSSVTGNTEAFF. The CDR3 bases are TGTGCCAGCAGCTCAGTAACAGGGAACACTGAAGCTTTCTTT.

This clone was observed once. Here the CDR3 reads CASSWTGNYGYTF. DNA for the CDR3: TGTGCCAGTAGTTGGACGGGGAACTATGGCTACACCTTC. The V gene is TRBV19, the J gene TRBJ1-2; unclear D gene. V was trimmed by 5 bases and J by 2 bases, leaving 9 bases between them. The CDR3 loop spans 13 amino acids. Germline CDR1 and CDR2: LNHDA and SQIVND (reference sequence).

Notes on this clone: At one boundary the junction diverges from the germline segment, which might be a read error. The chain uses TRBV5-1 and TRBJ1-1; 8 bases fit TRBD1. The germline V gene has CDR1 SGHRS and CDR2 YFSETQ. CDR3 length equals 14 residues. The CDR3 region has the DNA TGTGCCAGCAGCCCCAAGACAGGGGTAGGAGAGGCTTTCTTT. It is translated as CASSPKTGVGEAFF.

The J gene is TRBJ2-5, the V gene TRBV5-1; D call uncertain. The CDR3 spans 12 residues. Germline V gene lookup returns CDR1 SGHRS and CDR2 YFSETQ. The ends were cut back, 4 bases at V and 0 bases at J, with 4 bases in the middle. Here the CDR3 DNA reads TGCGCCAGCAGCAAGAACCAAGAGACCCAGTACTTC. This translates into CASSKNQETQYF.

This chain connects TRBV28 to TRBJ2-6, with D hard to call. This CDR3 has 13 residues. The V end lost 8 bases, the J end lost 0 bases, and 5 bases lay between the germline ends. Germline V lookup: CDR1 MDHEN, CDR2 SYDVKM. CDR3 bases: TGTGCCAGCGGGGACTCTGGGGCCAACGTCCTGACTTTC. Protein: CASGDSGANVLTF.

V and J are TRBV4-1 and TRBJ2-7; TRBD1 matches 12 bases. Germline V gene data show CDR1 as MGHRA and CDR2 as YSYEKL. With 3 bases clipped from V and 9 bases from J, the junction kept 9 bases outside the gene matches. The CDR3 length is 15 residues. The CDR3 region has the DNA TGCGCCAGCAGCCATCCGGGACAGGGGGCGTTGATGCAGTACTTC. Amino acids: CASSHPGQGALMQYF.

The CDR3 reads CASSYGHGANTQYF. The CDR3 region has the DNA TGTGCCAGCAGCTACGGGCATGGGGCAAATACGCAGTATTTT. The V gene is TRBV11-2, the J gene TRBJ2-3; weak D call: TRBD1 (5 bases). The V end was cut by 4 bases, the J end by 7 bases, with 15 bases between. CDR3 length: 14 amino acids. Germline CDR1 is SGHAT and CDR2 is FQNNGV.

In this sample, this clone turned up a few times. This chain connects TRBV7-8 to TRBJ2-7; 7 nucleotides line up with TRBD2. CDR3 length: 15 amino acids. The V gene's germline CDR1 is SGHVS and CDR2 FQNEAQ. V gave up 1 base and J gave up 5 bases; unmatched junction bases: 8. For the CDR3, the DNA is TGTGCCAGCAGCTTAGAAGGCGGGAGAGGCAACGAGCAGTACTTC. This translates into CASSLEGGRGNEQYF.

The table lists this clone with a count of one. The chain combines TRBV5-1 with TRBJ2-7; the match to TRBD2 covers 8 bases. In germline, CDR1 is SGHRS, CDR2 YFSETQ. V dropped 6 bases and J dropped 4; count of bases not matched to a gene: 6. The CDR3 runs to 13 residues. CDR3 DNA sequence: TGCGCCAGCACCAGCGGGAGTGGGTACGAGCAGTACTTC. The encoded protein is CASTSGSGYEQYF.

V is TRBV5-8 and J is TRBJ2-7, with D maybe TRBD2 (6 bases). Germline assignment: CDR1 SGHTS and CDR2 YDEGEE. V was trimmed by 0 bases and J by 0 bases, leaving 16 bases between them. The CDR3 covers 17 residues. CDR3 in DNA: TGTGCCAGCAGCTTGGTCGTGGGGGGTCCAAACTCCTACGAGCAGTACTTC. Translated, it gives CASSLVVGGPNSYEQYF.

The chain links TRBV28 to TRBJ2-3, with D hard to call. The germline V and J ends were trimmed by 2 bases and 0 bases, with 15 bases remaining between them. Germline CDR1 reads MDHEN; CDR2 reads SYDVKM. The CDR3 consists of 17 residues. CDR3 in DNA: TGTGCCAGCAGTTTAGGGTTTATGACGAAAAGCACAGATACGCAGTATTTT. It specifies CASSLGFMTKSTDTQYF.

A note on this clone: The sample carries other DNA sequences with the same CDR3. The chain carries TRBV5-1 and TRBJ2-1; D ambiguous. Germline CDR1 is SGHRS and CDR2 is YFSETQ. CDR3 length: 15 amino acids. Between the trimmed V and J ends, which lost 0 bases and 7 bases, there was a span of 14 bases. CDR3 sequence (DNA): TGCGCCAGCAGCTTGGCCCTGGCGGCCGGGAATGAGCAGTTCTTC. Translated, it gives CASSLALAAGNEQFF.

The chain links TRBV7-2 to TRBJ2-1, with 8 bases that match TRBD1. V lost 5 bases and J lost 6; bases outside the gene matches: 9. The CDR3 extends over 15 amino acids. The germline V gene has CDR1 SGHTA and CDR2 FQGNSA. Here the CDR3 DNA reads TGTGCCAGCAGCACGGACAGGGTCGCCCCCAATGAGCAGTTCTTC. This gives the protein CASSTDRVAPNEQFF.

CDR3 loop: CSAQTEIGGYTF. The CDR3 DNA follows: TGCAGCGCCCAGACGGAAATTGGGGGCTACACCTTC. This chain joins TRBV29-1 and TRBJ1-2; D is uncertain. Germline values: CDR1 SQVTM, CDR2 ANQGSEA. Trimming pared 7 bases from V and 8 bases from J, leaving 17 bases between. The CDR3 length is 12 residues.

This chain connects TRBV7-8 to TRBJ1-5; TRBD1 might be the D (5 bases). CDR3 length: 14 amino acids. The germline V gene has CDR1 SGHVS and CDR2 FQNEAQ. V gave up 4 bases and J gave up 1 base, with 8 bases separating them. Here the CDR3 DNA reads TGTGCCAGCAGCTCCCGGGGGAGCAATCAGCCCCAGCATTTT. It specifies CASSSRGSNQPQHF.

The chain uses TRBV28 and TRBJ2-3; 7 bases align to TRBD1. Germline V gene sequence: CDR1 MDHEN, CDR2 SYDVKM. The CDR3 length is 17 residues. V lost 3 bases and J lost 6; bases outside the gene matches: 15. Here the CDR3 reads CASSLLTPGQKTDTQYF. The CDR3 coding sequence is TGTGCCAGCAGTTTGCTCACACCGGGACAGAAAACGGATACGCAGTATTTT.

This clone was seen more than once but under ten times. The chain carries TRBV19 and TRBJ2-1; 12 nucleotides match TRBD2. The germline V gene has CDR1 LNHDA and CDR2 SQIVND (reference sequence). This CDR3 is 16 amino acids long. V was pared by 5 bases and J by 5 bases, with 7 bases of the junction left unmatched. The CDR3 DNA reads TGTGCCAGTAGTCCCCTTCTAGCGGGAGGGGACAATGAGCAGTTCTTC. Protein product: CASSPLLAGGDNEQFF.

CDR3 amino acids: CASSLGTLGETQYF. As DNA, the CDR3 is TGTGCCAGCAGCTTAGGGACCCTGGGAGAGACCCAGTACTTC. The chain recombines TRBV11-2 with TRBJ2-5; no firm D call. Germline CDR1 SGHAT, CDR2 FQNNGV. The CDR3 covers 14 residues. V shed 1 base and J shed 4 bases, with 10 bases lying between them.

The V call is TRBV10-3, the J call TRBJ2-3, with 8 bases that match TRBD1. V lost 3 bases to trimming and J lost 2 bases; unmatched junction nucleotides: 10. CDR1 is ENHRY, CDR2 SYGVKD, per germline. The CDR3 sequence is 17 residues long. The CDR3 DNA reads TGTGCCATCAGTGACGGTCAGGGGGCCAGGGCCACAGATACGCAGTATTTT. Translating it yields CAISDGQGARATDTQYF.